These T cell receptor beta chains were read from a single sample in a study. TCRdb reanalysed the 5' RACE reads using MiXCR and keeps one entry per CDR3 protein. Of approximately 7,000 distinct CDR3 sequences listed, over 70% are singletons. Sequencing was done on a sample of tumor-infiltrating Tregs sorted from the breast tumor. The receptor set was obtained from a female donor with breast cancer. The CDR3 runs from the conserved cysteine through the conserved F or W. Fields, in order: J gene, D gene, V gene, clone size, CDR3 DNA, CDR3 protein. A D gene is named only where the DNA matches it firmly. Clone size is not always given. Where it is, it says once, few, many or a class for expanded clones.

TRBJ2-7	NA	TRBV20-1	NA	TGCAGTGCTAAGAAGGGGTCTAGGGGCTACGAGCAGTACTTC	CSAKKGSRGYEQYF
TRBJ1-1	NA	TRBV6-5	NA	TGTGCCAGCAGTTACGGTTGGGGTTCGGGACCCGAAGCTTTCTTT	CASSYGWGSGPEAFF
TRBJ2-5	NA	TRBV7-7	NA	TGTGCTAGCAGCCCACTAAGCCAAGAGACCCAGTACTTC	CASSPLSQETQYF
TRBJ1-5	TRBD1	TRBV7-9	NA	TGTGCCAGCAGCTTCGGCGGGACAGGCAATCAGCCCCAGCATTTT	CASSFGGTGNQPQHF
TRBJ1-1	NA	TRBV30	NA	TGTGCCTGGAGCTTGTCAGGGGCAAACACTGAAGCTTTCTTT	CAWSLSGANTEAFF
TRBJ2-2	NA	TRBV7-3	NA	TGTGCCAGCAGCTTAAACGCCAACGGGCCCAACACCGGGGAGCTGTTTTTT	CASSLNANGPNTGELFF
TRBJ2-7	TRBD2	TRBV7-6	few	TGTGCCAGCAGCTTAGTTAGTTCCGGGACTACCCCCGGGGAGCAGTACTTC	CASSLVSSGTTPGEQYF
TRBJ2-5	TRBD1	TRBV5-1	NA	TGCGCCAGCAGCTCGGGACAGATGAGATCTCAAGAGACCCAGTACTTC	CASSSGQMRSQETQYF
TRBJ1-1	TRBD1	TRBV12-3/TRBV12-4	once	TGTGCCAACAGTTCCACTCGGACAGGGAAGAACACTGAAGCTTTCTTT	CANSSTRTGKNTEAFF
TRBJ2-7	TRBD2	TRBV12-3/TRBV12-4	NA	TGTGCCAGCAGTAGGACTAGCGGGGTCTACGAGCAGTACTTC	CASSRTSGVYEQYF
TRBJ2-5	NA	TRBV30	NA	TGTGCCTGGAGGGGACAAGAGACCCAGTACTTC	CAWRGQETQYF
TRBJ2-7	NA	TRBV6-5	NA	TGTGCCAGCACCAGCGGTCCAGGGTTTGAGCAGTACTTC	CASTSGPGFEQYF
TRBJ2-3	NA	TRBV5-6	NA	TGTGCCAGCAGCTTGCTCGGGACCACAGACACAGATACGCAGTATTTT	CASSLLGTTDTDTQYF
TRBJ2-5	NA	TRBV5-1	NA	TGCGCCAGCAGCCCAGAGGGGGTGGAGACCCGGTACTTC	CASSPEGVETRYF
TRBJ2-7	NA	TRBV4-1	NA	TGCGCCAGCAGCTCGGAAGATATTTTAACCTACGAGCAGTACTTC	CASSSEDILTYEQYF
TRBJ2-7	TRBD1	TRBV12-3/TRBV12-4	once	TGTGCCAGCAGTCCTGGACAGGGTGCCTACGAGCAGTACTTC	CASSPGQGAYEQYF
TRBJ2-2	NA	TRBV20-1	NA	TGCAGTGCTAAAACAGACTTAACCGGGGAGCTGTTTTTT	CSAKTDLTGELFF
TRBJ2-5	NA	TRBV20-1	NA	TGCAGTGCTAGAGTGATGTCAGGACCCACCCAAGAGACCCAGTACTTC	CSARVMSGPTQETQYF
TRBJ1-1	NA	TRBV4-2	NA	TGTGCCAGCAGCCAAGGGCAGGAGAACACTGAAGCTTTCTTT	CASSQGQENTEAFF
TRBJ1-3	NA	TRBV12-3/TRBV12-4	NA	TGTGCCAGCAATACTGGAAACACCATATATTTT	CASNTGNTIYF
TRBJ2-1	NA	TRBV5-1	large	TGCGCCAGCAGCCAGGGTCCCCAGATATACAATGAGCAGTTCTTC	CASSQGPQIYNEQFF
TRBJ2-7	NA	TRBV12-3/TRBV12-4	NA	TGTGCCAGCAGCCCTTCCAGGGCTCGCTACGAGCAGTACTTC	CASSPSRARYEQYF